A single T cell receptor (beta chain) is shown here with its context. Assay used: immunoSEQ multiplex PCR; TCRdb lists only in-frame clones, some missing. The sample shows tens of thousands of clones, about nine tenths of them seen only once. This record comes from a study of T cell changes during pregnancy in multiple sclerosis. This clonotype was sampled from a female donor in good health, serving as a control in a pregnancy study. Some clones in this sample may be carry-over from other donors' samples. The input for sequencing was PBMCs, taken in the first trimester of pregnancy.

Here the CDR3 reads CASSSYVGEFNQPQHF. As DNA, the CDR3 is TGTGCCAGCAGTTCCTATGTCGGGGAGTTCAATCAGCCCCAGCATTTT. The V call is TRBV27, the J call TRBJ1-5; the D is unclear. CDR3 length equals 16 residues. The germline V gene encodes CDR1 MNHEY and CDR2 SMNVEV (reference sequence). Deletions cut 4 bases from V and 3 bases from J, with 16 bases between.